The present T cell receptor (beta chain) was sequenced within a study of identical twins. TCRdb re-called the 5' RACE reads through MiXCR, storing one row per CDR3 protein. Among 350,000 to 450,000 distinct CDR3 sequences listed, 18% were seen once. The CDR3 totals 13 residues. Germline CDR1 reads SEHNR; CDR2 reads FQNEAQ (reference sequence). Trimming left V 6 bases short and J 6 bases short, with 12 bases between. Every sampled donor was Caucasian and healthy. Study results and limitations: The abundant beta clonotypes from cord blood had fewer insertions, and memory repertoires had none of this.

This clonotype was counted many times. Its antigen is unidentified. The chain combines TRBV7-9 with TRBJ2-1; D is unresolved. This clonotype was sampled from a middle-aged man in good health. The sample taken for sequencing was naive T cells sorted from blood. The CDR3 region has the DNA TGTGCCAGCAGACGAGGAAGAATCAATGAGCAGTTCTTC. Amino acid sequence: CASRRGRINEQFF.